These 29 T cell receptor beta chains were all obtained from the same sample, sequenced in a study of T cell repertoires in cytomegalovirus infection. TCRdb reanalysed the reads using MiXCR and keeps one entry per CDR3 protein. Of about 180,000 distinct CDR3 sequences listed, approximately 15% are singletons. Source material: PBMCs. The source is a human donor in good health (CMV status not recorded). Some clones in this sample may be carry-over from other donors' samples.

This clonotype was recorded a few times. This sequence joins TRBV14 and TRBJ1-6; no clear D. V was clipped by 4 bases and J by 7 bases, with 11 bases between them. Germline loops: CDR1 SGHDN, CDR2 FVKESK. The CDR3 has 14 residues. CDR3 nucleotides: TGTGCCAGCAGCCGCGAAGCAACCAATTCACCCCTCCACTTT. Its protein is CASSREATNSPLHF.

This clonotype was detected ten times or more. The chain joins TRBV14 to TRBJ2-5, with D tentatively TRBD1 or TRBD2 (5 bases each). Germline CDR1 SGHDN, CDR2 FVKESK. V lost 3 bases, J lost 2 bases, and 16 bases lay in between. The CDR3 spans 16 residues. The CDR3 is CASSQDPWGRQETQYF. The CDR3 bases are TGTGCCAGCAGCCAGGACCCCTGGGGGAGACAAGAGACCCAGTACTTC.

V and J are TRBV3-1 and TRBJ2-7; maybe TRBD1 (6 bases). The length of the CDR3 is 14 residues. Between the trimmed V and J ends, which lost 6 bases and 5 bases, there was a span of 17 bases. Germline CDR1 LGHDT, CDR2 YNNKEL (reference sequence). CDR3 nucleotides: TGTGCCAGCAGTCCCCCAGGGGCGCCGCACGAGCAGTACTTC. Translating it yields CASSPPGAPHEQYF.

This clonotype was counted many times. In DNA, the CDR3 is TGTGCCAGCAGCCGCGCCACAGATACGCAGTATTTT. It codes for CASSRATDTQYF. The gene calls are TRBV6-2 or TRBV6-3 and TRBJ2-3; no clear D gene. Germline lookup yields CDR1 MNHEY and CDR2 SVGEGT. V was cut by 6 bases and J by 2 bases, with 6 bases left in between. The CDR3 runs to 12 residues.

This clonotype was counted many times. The gene calls are TRBV19 and TRBJ1-5; maybe TRBD1 (5 bases). V lost 5 bases and J lost 3, with 14 bases in between. This CDR3 is built from 15 residues. Germline-derived CDR1 and CDR2 are LNHDA and SQIVND (reference sequence). CDR3 DNA: TGTGCCAGTAGTGAAACCGGGACCTCCAATCAGCCCCAGCATTTT. Its protein product is CASSETGTSNQPQHF.

This clonotype showed up many times. The chain combines TRBV7-2 with TRBJ1-1, with no clear D. Germline V gene lookup returns CDR1 SGHTA and CDR2 FQGNSA. This CDR3 has 14 amino acids. V lost 5 bases to trimming and J lost 6 bases, with 16 bases between them. The CDR3 nucleotides read TGTGCCAGCAGCCCGCTACGGGGAACGGCTGAAGCTTTCTTT. Its translation is CASSPLRGTAEAFF.

This clonotype showed up many times. The chain couples TRBV15 to TRBJ1-1; no clear D. Trimming pared 1 base from V and 3 bases from J, leaving 9 bases between. The CDR3 extends over 14 amino acids. Germline loops: CDR1 LNHNV, CDR2 YYDKDF (reference sequence). CDR3 residues: CATSRVNRDTEAFF. CDR3 DNA sequence: TGTGCCACCAGCAGAGTTAACAGAGACACTGAAGCTTTCTTT.

This clonotype was recorded at least ten times. The V gene is TRBV7-2, the J gene TRBJ2-7; D is perhaps TRBD2 (5 bases). Germline V gives CDR1 SGHTA, CDR2 FQGNSA. This CDR3 has 14 residues. V gave up 5 bases and J gave up 7 bases, with 18 bases separating them. CDR3 sequence reads: CASSPRRKSWEQYF. The CDR3, as DNA: TGTGCCAGCAGCCCCCGGAGGAAATCCTGGGAGCAGTACTTC.

This clonotype was seen repeatedly, ten times or more. J is TRBJ2-3 and V is TRBV7-3; 9 bases line up with TRBD1. There are 15 residues in the CDR3. With 5 bases clipped from V and 1 base from J, the junction kept 4 bases outside the gene matches. Germline CDR1 reads SGHTA; CDR2 reads FQGTGA. In DNA, the CDR3 is TGTGCCAGCAGCCCCCGGACAGGGGGCACAGATACGCAGTATTTT. The encoded protein is CASSPRTGGTDTQYF.

The V call is TRBV7-3, the J call TRBJ2-6; D ambiguous. This CDR3 contains 15 residues. The V and J ends lost 1 base and 1 base respectively, with 5 bases between them. Per the germline V gene, CDR1 is SGHTA and CDR2 is FQGTGA. This CDR3 is CASSLKTSGANVLTF. CDR3 nucleotides: TGTGCCAGCAGCTTAAAAACTTCTGGGGCCAACGTCCTGACTTTC.

This clonotype came up many times. The chain combines TRBV7-2 with TRBJ2-6; 11 bases agree with TRBD1. CDR1 and CDR2 (germline): SGHTA, FQGNSA. V trimming: 5 bases; J trimming: 0 bases; junction bases outside the gene matches: 6. The CDR3 consists of 18 residues. In DNA, the CDR3 is TGTGCCAGCAGCCCCCAGGGGACAGGGGGCTCTGGGGCCAACGTCCTGACTTTC. Translated: CASSPQGTGGSGANVLTF.

This clonotype came up a few times. The rearrangement joins TRBV7-9 to TRBJ1-2, with 8 bases identical to TRBD1. CDR1 SEHNR and CDR2 FQNEAQ come from the germline V gene (reference sequence). This CDR3 has 15 amino acids. V was clipped by 3 bases and J by 3 bases; unmatched bases: 6. CDR3 nucleotides: TGTGCCAGCAGCTTCGGGGTGGACAGGGACTATGGCTACACCTTC. This codes for CASSFGVDRDYGYTF.

This clonotype was counted between two and nine times. The chain uses TRBV23-1 and TRBJ2-2; 8 bases are shared with TRBD1. TRBV23-1 belongs to the ORF category, with a function that is uncertain. The CDR3 has 18 residues. The J segment lost 8 bases and the V segment lost 3 bases, leaving 17 bases of the junction unmatched. The chain's CDR3 is CASSQSPPGQAIGGELFF. Written as DNA, the CDR3 is TGCGCCAGCAGTCAGAGCCCTCCGGGACAGGCTATCGGGGGGGAGCTGTTTTTT.

There are a few counts of this clonotype. CDR3 bases: TGTGCCAGTAGTAAGGACAGGGGCCTGACCTACGAGCAGTACTTC. Its protein is CASSKDRGLTYEQYF. The V gene is TRBV19, the J gene TRBJ2-7; 9 positions agree with TRBD1. The germline V gene has CDR1 LNHDA and CDR2 SQIVND (reference sequence). Trimming cost V 4 bases and J 2 bases; bases outside gene matches: 6. This CDR3 is built from 15 residues.

The V gene is TRBV25-1, the J gene TRBJ2-5, with 14 positions matching TRBD2. CDR3 length: 16 amino acids. The V gene end was trimmed by 7 bases and the J gene end by 7 bases; junction bases not matched to a gene: 11. In germline, CDR1 is MGHDK, CDR2 SYGVNS. The CDR3 here is CASNGRLAGGPWTQYF. In DNA, the CDR3 is TGTGCCAGCAATGGAAGACTAGCGGGAGGGCCTTGGACCCAGTACTTC. The full variable domain, completed using reference TRBV25-1 and TRBJ2-5, is EADIYQTPRYLVIGTGKKITLECSQTMGHDKMYWYQQDPGMELHLIHYSYGVNSTEKGDLSSESTVSRIRTEHFPLTLESARPSHTSQYLCASNGRLAGGPWTQYFGPGTRLLVL.

This clonotype has ten or more counts. The CDR3 reads CASSQSVTRRISYEQYF. The CDR3 bases are TGTGCCAGCAGTCAATCCGTGACTAGGCGAATCTCCTACGAGCAGTACTTC. This chain connects TRBV6-2 or TRBV6-3 to TRBJ2-7, with D tentatively TRBD2 (6 bases). Trimming pared 5 bases from V and 0 bases from J, leaving 20 bases between. Germline V gene sequence: CDR1 MNHEY, CDR2 SVGEGT. The CDR3 covers 17 residues.

This clonotype has ten or more counts. The chain uses TRBV6-2 or TRBV6-3 and TRBJ1-6; D is possibly TRBD1 (5 bases). Trimming removed 0 bases from V and 8 bases from J, with 14 bases in between. Germline V gives CDR1 MNHEY, CDR2 SVGEGT. The CDR3 covers 16 residues. The CDR3 sequence is CASSYSKRQRHSPLHF. DNA of the CDR3: TGTGCCAGCAGTTACTCGAAAAGACAGAGGCATTCACCCCTCCACTTT.

This clonotype turned up a few times. Written as DNA, the CDR3 is TGTGCCAGCAGCTTCCTAGGACAGGCTCGGACCGGGGAGCTGTTTTTT. It translates to CASSFLGQARTGELFF. The V gene is TRBV11-2, the J gene TRBJ2-2, with TRBD1 matching 7 bases. The junction had 9 bases not matched to a gene; V was cut back by 3 bases and J by 5 bases. CDR3 length: 16 amino acids. CDR1 SGHAT and CDR2 FQNNGV come from the germline V gene.

V usage is TRBV14 and J usage is TRBJ2-1; D possibly corresponds to TRBD1 (6 bases). CDR3 length: 15 residues. Germline V CDR1 and CDR2: SGHDN, FVKESK. V was pared by 3 bases and J by 0 bases, with 9 bases between. The DNA for the CDR3 is TGTGCCAGCAGCCAGGGGGCTCACTCCTACAATGAGCAGTTCTTC. Translated: CASSQGAHSYNEQFF. Complete variable domain (other parts from reference TRBV14 and TRBJ2-1): EAGVTQFPSHSVIEKGQTVTLRCDPISGHDNLYWYRRVMGKEIKFLLHFVKESKQDESGMPNNRFLAERTGGTYSTLKVQPAELEDSGVYFCASSQGAHSYNEQFFGPGTRLTVL.

The chain is built from TRBV6-5 and TRBJ2-7; 10 positions agree with TRBD1. The length of the CDR3 is 16 residues. Germline CDR1 MNHEY, CDR2 SVGAGI. The ends lost 0 bases at V and 3 bases at J; junction bases unmatched: 5. The CDR3 reads CASSYSGTGAIYEQYF. The CDR3, as DNA: TGTGCCAGCAGTTACTCCGGGACAGGGGCAATCTACGAGCAGTACTTC.

There are many counts of this clonotype. The CDR3 nucleotides read TGTGCCAGCAGTCCAGGGCCCTACAATCAGCCCCAGCATTTT. Its translation is CASSPGPYNQPQHF. The chain combines TRBV12-3 or TRBV12-4 with TRBJ1-5; possible D gene TRBD1, 5 bases. There are 14 residues in the CDR3. Trimming pared 5 bases from V and 3 bases from J, leaving 11 bases between.

The chain recombines TRBV7-9 with TRBJ2-5; 7 bases are a match to TRBD1. Germline V CDR1 and CDR2: SEHNR, FQNEAQ (reference sequence). J gave up 7 bases and V 5 bases, and 19 bases lay outside the gene matches. The CDR3 is made up of 17 amino acids. Here the CDR3 reads CASSRTLGTVDLGTQYF. In nucleotides, the CDR3 is TGTGCCAGCAGCCGGACCCTCGGGACAGTCGATTTGGGGACCCAGTACTTC.

This clonotype showed up many times. The CDR3: CASSLKPKQGRSPLHF. In DNA form, the CDR3 reads TGTGCCAGCAGCTTAAAACCCAAACAGGGGCGGTCACCCCTCCACTTT. The chain has TRBV7-2 and TRBJ1-6; 7 positions agree with TRBD1. Trimming cost V 2 bases and J 10 bases; bases outside gene matches: 11. The CDR3 totals 16 residues. Germline assignment: CDR1 SGHTA and CDR2 FQGNSA.

This clonotype was seen a handful of times. The J gene is TRBJ2-3, the V gene TRBV28; D perhaps matches TRBD2 (5 bases). CDR3 length: 15 residues. The V and J ends lost 7 bases and 4 bases respectively, with 18 bases between them. Germline-derived CDR1 and CDR2 are MDHEN and SYDVKM. CDR3 nucleotides: TGTGCCAGCACCTCCCTTGGGAGAGAGTCAGATACGCAGTATTTT. Its translation: CASTSLGRESDTQYF.

The table lists this clonotype with a few counts. The chain is built from TRBV14 and TRBJ2-5; 10 positions agree with TRBD1. The length of the CDR3 is 16 residues. CDR1 and CDR2 (germline): SGHDN, FVKESK. With V trimmed by 4 bases and J by 4 bases, 9 bases remained unmatched. The CDR3 region has the DNA TGTGCCAGCAGCCTCTACGGGACAGGGGTTAGAGAGACCCAGTACTTC. It codes for CASSLYGTGVRETQYF.

This clonotype has only a few counts. V usage is TRBV7-8 and J usage is TRBJ2-2, with 11 bases lining up with TRBD2. V was pared by 6 bases and J by 5 bases, with 5 bases of the junction left unmatched. Germline V gene lookup returns CDR1 SGHVS and CDR2 FQNEAQ. CDR3 length equals 15 residues. Here the CDR3 reads CASRTVAGGTGELFF. CDR3 coding DNA: TGTGCCAGCAGGACTGTAGCGGGAGGGACCGGGGAGCTGTTTTTT.

This sequence joins TRBV20-1 and TRBJ2-2; TRBD2 matches at 7 bases. Germline CDR1 reads DFQATT; CDR2 reads SNEGSKA (reference sequence). The CDR3 is 15 amino acids. V lost 6 bases to trimming and J lost 1 base; unmatched junction nucleotides: 8. CDR3 DNA: TGCAGTGCCTTCCTAGCGGACCTGAACACCGGGGAGCTGTTTTTT. It yields the protein CSAFLADLNTGELFF.

This clonotype has just a few counts. The chain carries TRBV5-1 and TRBJ2-5; the D gene could be TRBD1 or TRBD2 (5 bases each). Germline CDR1 and CDR2: SGHRS and YFSETQ. The length of the CDR3 is 13 residues. V lost 5 bases and J lost 5, with 13 bases in between. CDR3 in amino acids: CASSFKGPETQYF. Written as DNA, the CDR3 is TGCGCCAGCAGTTTCAAGGGACCGGAGACCCAGTACTTC. Full variable domain (rest looked up from reference TRBV5-1 and TRBJ2-5): KAGVTQTPRYLIKTRGQQVTLSCSPISGHRSVSWYQQTPGQGLQFLFEYFSETQRNKGNFPGRFSGRQFSNSRSEMNVSTLELGDSALYLCASSFKGPETQYFGPGTRLLVL.

This clonotype appeared many times. This chain links TRBV12-3 or TRBV12-4 with TRBJ1-2, with TRBD1 matching 7 bases. This CDR3 is built from 14 residues. After removal of 5 bases from V and 3 bases from J, the junction contained 6 bases not matched to a gene. CDR3 in DNA: TGTGCCAGCAGTAACAGGGGAGGGGACTATGGCTACACCTTC. Translating it yields CASSNRGGDYGYTF.